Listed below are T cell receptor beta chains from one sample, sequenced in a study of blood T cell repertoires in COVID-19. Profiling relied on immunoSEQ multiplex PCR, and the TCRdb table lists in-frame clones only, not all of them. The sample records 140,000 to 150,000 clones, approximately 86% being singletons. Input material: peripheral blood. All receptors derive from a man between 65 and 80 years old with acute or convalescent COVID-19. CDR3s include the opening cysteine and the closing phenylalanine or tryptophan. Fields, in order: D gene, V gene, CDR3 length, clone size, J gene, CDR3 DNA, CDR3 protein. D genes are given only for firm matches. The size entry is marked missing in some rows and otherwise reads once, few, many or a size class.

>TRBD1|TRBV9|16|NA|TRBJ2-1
TGTGCCAGCAGCCCGAGGGGGGACAGGGTCTACAATGAGCAGTTCTTC
CASSPRGDRVYNEQFF
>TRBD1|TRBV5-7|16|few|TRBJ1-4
TGTGCCAGCAGCTTGTGGGGGACAGGGATACGGGAAAAACTGTTTTTT
CASSLWGTGIREKLFF
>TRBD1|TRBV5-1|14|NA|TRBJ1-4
TGCGCCAGCGGAGACGGGACAGGGAAAGAAAAACTGTTTTTT
CASGDGTGKEKLFF
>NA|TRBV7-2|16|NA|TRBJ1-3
TGTGCCAGCAGCTTAAGCGGGCAGGGCGGAGGAAACACCATATATTTT
CASSLSGQGGGNTIYF
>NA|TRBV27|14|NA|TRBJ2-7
TGTGCCAGCAGTTACAGTGGTAGCTCCTACGAGCAGTACTTC
CASSYSGSSYEQYF
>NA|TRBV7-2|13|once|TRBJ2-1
TGTGCCAGCAGCTTAGTACAGAACAATGAGCAGTTCTTC
CASSLVQNNEQFF
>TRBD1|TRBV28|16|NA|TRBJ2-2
TGTGCCAGCAGTTTATATCGGACAGGGTTCACCGGGGAGCTGTTTTTT
CASSLYRTGFTGELFF
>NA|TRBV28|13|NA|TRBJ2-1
TGTGCCAGCATCTCAGGGTTGCACAATGAGCAGTTCTTC
CASISGLHNEQFF
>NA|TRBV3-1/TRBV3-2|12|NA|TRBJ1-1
TGTGCCAGCAGGCGGGGGAACACTGAAGCTTTCTTT
CASRRGNTEAFF
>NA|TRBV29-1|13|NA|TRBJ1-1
TGCAGCGTTCGGGAACCGGGGGGTCCTGAAGCTTTCTTT
CSVREPGGPEAFF
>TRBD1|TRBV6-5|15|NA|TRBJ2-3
TGTGCCAGCAAAAAACGGACAGGGGGCACAGATACGCAGTATTTT
CASKKRTGGTDTQYF
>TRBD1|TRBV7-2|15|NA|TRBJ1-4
TGTGCCAGCAGCTATCAGACAGGGGGCGGCGAAAAACTGTTTTTT
CASSYQTGGGEKLFF
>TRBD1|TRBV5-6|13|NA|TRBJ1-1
TGTGCCAGCAGCCGGGGACAGGGTGGTTGGGCTTTCTTT
CASSRGQGGWAFF
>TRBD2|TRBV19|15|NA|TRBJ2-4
TGTGCCAGTAGTCCGGGACTAGCGGGGGAAAACATTCAGTACTTC
CASSPGLAGENIQYF
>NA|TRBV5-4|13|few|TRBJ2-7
TGTGCCAGCAGCCTCAGGGCACTCGGCGAGCAGTACTTC
CASSLRALGEQYF
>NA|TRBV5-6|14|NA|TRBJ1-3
TGTGCCAGCAGCCGGGTAAGCTCTGGAAACACCATATATTTT
CASSRVSSGNTIYF
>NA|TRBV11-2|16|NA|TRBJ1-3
TGTGCCAGCAGCTTAGATCCAAGGCGTTACGGGAACACCATATATTTT
CASSLDPRRYGNTIYF
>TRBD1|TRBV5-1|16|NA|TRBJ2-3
TGCGCCAGCAGGCCGCTAATCCGGGACAGGGTTTATACGCAGTATTTT
CASRPLIRDRVYTQYF
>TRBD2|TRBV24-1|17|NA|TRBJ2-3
TGTGCCACCAGTGACCCGACTAGCGGGAGACTGGCAGATACGCAGTATTTT
CATSDPTSGRLADTQYF
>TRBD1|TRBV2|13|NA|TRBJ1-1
TGTGCCAGCAGGGGGGACAGCCACACTGAAGCTTTCTTT
CASRGDSHTEAFF
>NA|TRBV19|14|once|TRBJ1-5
TGTGCCAGTAGCCCAACAGGGAGCCGTCAGCCCCAGCATTTT
CASSPTGSRQPQHF
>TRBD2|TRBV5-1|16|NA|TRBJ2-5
TGCGCCAGCAGCTCGCTTGGAGCGGGGGGCGCGGAGACCCAGTACTTC
CASSSLGAGGAETQYF
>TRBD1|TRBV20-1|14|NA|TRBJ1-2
TGCAGTGCTAGTACCACAGGGGGAGACTATGGCTACACCTTC
CSASTTGGDYGYTF
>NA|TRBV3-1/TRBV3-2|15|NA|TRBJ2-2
TGTGCCAGCAGCCAAGTGCCAGGGGCTGGCGGGGAGCTGTTTTTT
CASSQVPGAGGELFF
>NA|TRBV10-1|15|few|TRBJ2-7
TGCGCCAGCAGTCTTGGGGAGCGGCCCCTCTACGAGCAGTACTTC
CASSLGERPLYEQYF
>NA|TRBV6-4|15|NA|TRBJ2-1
TGTGCCAGCAGTGAAAGTGTGGGCGAACACAATGAGCAGTTCTTC
CASSESVGEHNEQFF
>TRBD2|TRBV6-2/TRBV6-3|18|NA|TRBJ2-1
TGTGCCAGCAGTTACTCGTTAAGGAGCGGGGCCAACTCAAATGAGCAGTTCTTC
CASSYSLRSGANSNEQFF
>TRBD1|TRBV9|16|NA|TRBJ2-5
TGTGCCAGCAGCGAGAGGGGCGGACAGGGGAGAGAGACCCAGTACTTC
CASSERGGQGRETQYF
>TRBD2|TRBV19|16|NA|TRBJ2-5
TGTGCCAGTAGTTTCCTGGGACTAGCGGGAAAGGAGACCCAGTACTTC
CASSFLGLAGKETQYF
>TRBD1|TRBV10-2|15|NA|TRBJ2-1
TGCGCCAGCAATTACAGGGGAACAGCCTACAATGAGCAGTTCTTC
CASNYRGTAYNEQFF
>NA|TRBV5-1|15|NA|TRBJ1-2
TGCGCCAGCAGCTTGGTGAGAGGGGAGGGCTATGGCTACACCTTC
CASSLVRGEGYGYTF
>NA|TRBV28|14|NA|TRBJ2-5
TGTGCCAGCAGTTTATCGGGGAAAGTAGAGACCCAGTACTTC
CASSLSGKVETQYF
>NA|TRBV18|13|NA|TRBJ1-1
TGTGCCAGCTCCGGGGGGCAGGGCACTGAAGCTTTCTTT
CASSGGQGTEAFF
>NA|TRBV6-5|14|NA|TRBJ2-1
TGTGCCAGCACCAGGGATGGAGGGTACAATGAGCAGTTCTTC
CASTRDGGYNEQFF
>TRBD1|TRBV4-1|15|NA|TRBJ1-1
TGCGCCAGCAGCCCAGACAGGGGACCATATGGTGAAGCTTTCTTT
CASSPDRGPYGEAFF
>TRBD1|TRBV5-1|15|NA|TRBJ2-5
TGCGCCAGCAGCTTAGGGACAGGGGGCGTGGAGACCCAGTACTTC
CASSLGTGGVETQYF
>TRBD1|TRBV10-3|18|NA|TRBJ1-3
TGTGCCATCAGTGGGACAGGGGGACTATTACTCTCTGGAAACACCATATATTTT
CAISGTGGLLLSGNTIYF
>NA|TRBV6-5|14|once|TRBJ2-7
TGTGCCAGCAGGAATCTACAGGTACTCTACGAGCAGTACTTC
CASRNLQVLYEQYF
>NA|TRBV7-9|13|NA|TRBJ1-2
TGTGCCAGCAGCCTAGTCAGGGCGGATGGCTACACCTTC
CASSLVRADGYTF
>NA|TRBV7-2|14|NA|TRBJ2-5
TGTGCCAGCATCCCGACAGGAGCCCAAGAGACCCAGTACTTC
CASIPTGAQETQYF
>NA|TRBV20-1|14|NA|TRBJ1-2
TGCAGTGCTAGTAAGCCAGGGGATAACTATGGCTACACCTTC
CSASKPGDNYGYTF
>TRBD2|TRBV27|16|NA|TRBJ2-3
TGTGCCAGCACCCCCGGCCCTAGCTGGGGGGAGGGTACGCAGTATTTT
CASTPGPSWGEGTQYF
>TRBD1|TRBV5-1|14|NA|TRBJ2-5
TGCGCCAGCAGCATGGACAGGGAGTTAGAGACCCAGTACTTC
CASSMDRELETQYF
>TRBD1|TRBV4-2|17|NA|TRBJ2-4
TGTGCCAGCAGCCAGGGACAGGGGGATAAAGCCAAAAACATTCAGTACTTC
CASSQGQGDKAKNIQYF